This T cell receptor (beta chain) is drawn from a study of T cells in Graves' hyperthyroidism and ophthalmopathy. Study context: Staff took peripheral blood when the initial diagnosis was made, before any treatment began. The study's findings and limits: Using 13 V-J features, a model discriminated ophthalmopathy from stable hyperthyroidism.

This clonotype turned up a few times. What it binds is unknown. The CDR3 has 13 residues. J lost 8 bases, V lost 2 bases, and 3 bases had no gene match. The germline gives CDR1 LGHNA, CDR2 YNFKEQ. Stable disease denoted Graves' hyperthyroidism without ophthalmopathy progression within 18 months. TCR beta CDR3 region amplification was performed from RNA transcripts. The HTBI primer set served for first-round RT-PCR of the TCR CDR3. MiXCR, applied by TCRdb to the multiplex PCR reads, yields one record per CDR3 protein. The table includes hundreds of thousands of distinct CDR3 sequences, less than 15% detected once.

Sequenced input: blood. The clonotype was recovered from a woman between 18 and 30 years old with Graves' hyperthyroidism. The chain is built from TRBV4-2 and TRBJ1-5, with 7 bases that match TRBD1. The CDR3 DNA is TGTGCCAGCAGCCAACGTACAGGGGAGCCCCAGCATTTT. Encoded protein: CASSQRTGEPQHF.